Included here is one TCR beta chain sequence, with context. The antigen remains undetermined. The CDR3 loop spans 18 amino acids. Germline V gene lookup returns CDR1 SGHAT and CDR2 FQDESV (reference sequence). The data derive from a study of monozygotic twins with inflammatory bowel disease. Study findings and constraints: Clonotypes shared with others were fewer in IBD patients than in healthy twins, especially with disease activity. In patient repertoires, differing immunosuppressive treatments may have added some variability.

Whole-blood RNA isolation (total RNA) proceeded without T cell sorting. Each UMI, carrying a 6-nucleotide sample barcode, came from template switching. TCRdb re-analyzed the 5' RACE reads; it lists each CDR3 protein once, without DNA. Here the sample table reports 400,000 to 500,000 distinct CDR3 sequences. The clonotype comes from a human donor with ulcerative colitis or Crohn's disease, or a healthy co-twin of an affected twin (not recorded which). The sequenced sample consisted of blood. The chain couples TRBV11-1 to TRBJ2-1; TCRdb designates TRBD1, a call that cannot be tested without DNA. The chain's CDR3 is CASGQTTGNSISYNEQFF. Looking up the rest from reference TRBV11-1 and TRBJ2-1 gives the full variable domain: EAEVAQSPRYKITEKSQAVAFWCDPISGHATLYWYRQILGQGPELLVQFQDESVVDDSQLPKDRFSAERLKGVDSTLKIQPAELGDSAMYLCASGQTTGNSISYNEQFFGPGTRLTVL.